The source of this T cell receptor beta chain is a study of cytomegalovirus exposure and HLA in healthy donors. The study ran its PCR with 60 Vbeta and 13 Jbeta primers. Some clones are missing from TCRdb's copy, which holds only in-frame ones; the method was immunoSEQ multiplex PCR. The repertoire has 100,000 to 150,000 clones, 60% to 80% of them found once; the top ten carry approximately 1.4%. General study points: The classifier, whose performance was assessed in both the original and validation cohorts, reportedly diagnosed cytomegalovirus status with high specificity and sensitivity. TCR beta V- and J-gene trimming was later associated with a missense DCLRE1C variant. Sequencing had likely introduced a cluster of highly shared sequence variants as an artifact.

About this clone: Its antigen is not identified.

The source of this sequence is a female donor in good health and CMV-seronegative. Sequenced input: PBMCs.

The CDR3 reads CASSRLSLNTEAFF. The CDR3 bases are TGTGCCAGCAGTCGTCTCTCCTTGAACACTGAAGCTTTCTTT. This rearrangement joins TRBV7-9 to TRBJ1-1; D gene uncertain. V lost 6 bases and J 0 bases, leaving 11 bases between the germline ends. The CDR3 is made up of 14 amino acids. Germline CDR1 reads SEHNR; CDR2 reads FQNEAQ (reference sequence).